The rows below give T cell receptor beta chains drawn from one sample of a study of blood T cells in healthy people across ages. MiXCR, run by TCRdb on the 5' RACE reads, gives a single entry per CDR3 protein. This sample has about 800,000 distinct CDR3 sequences, with around 25% found just once. These data are also associated with another study on T cells of mothers and their children.

Sequenced: blood. These receptors were obtained from a boy aged 10-17 years in good health. Each CDR3 is given with its conserved first and last residue. Fields, in order: clone size, V gene, J gene, D gene, CDR3 DNA, CDR3 protein. A D gene is named only where the DNA matches it firmly. A row's size may be missing; if present it is once, few, many or a size class.

clone_size: few
v_call: TRBV30
j_call: TRBJ2-7
d_call: NA
cdr3_nt: TGTGCCTTCAAGACCGATCCTAACTCCTACGAGCAGTACTTC
cdr3_aa: CAFKTDPNSYEQYF

clone_size: NA
v_call: TRBV20-1
j_call: TRBJ2-1
d_call: TRBD1
cdr3_nt: TGCAGTGCTACCTACAGGGGCGCCTACAATGAGCAGTTCTTC
cdr3_aa: CSATYRGAYNEQFF

clone_size: few
v_call: TRBV18
j_call: TRBJ1-1
d_call: TRBD1
cdr3_nt: TGTGCCAGCGGCAGGGGGCCGAACACTGAAGCTTTCTTT
cdr3_aa: CASGRGPNTEAFF

clone_size: NA
v_call: TRBV6-5
j_call: TRBJ1-4
d_call: NA
cdr3_nt: TGTGCCAGTACGGCCCTCTCTGGGGAAGAACTGTTTTTT
cdr3_aa: CASTALSGEELFF

clone_size: few
v_call: TRBV5-1
j_call: TRBJ2-1
d_call: NA
cdr3_nt: TGCGCCAGCAGCTTGGGACCTTTCGATGAGCAGTTCTTC
cdr3_aa: CASSLGPFDEQFF

clone_size: NA
v_call: TRBV6-5
j_call: TRBJ1-1
d_call: TRBD1
cdr3_nt: TGTGCCAGCAGACCGGACAGGGGGATAACTGAAGCTTTCTTT
cdr3_aa: CASRPDRGITEAFF

clone_size: NA
v_call: TRBV6-5
j_call: TRBJ2-5
d_call: NA
cdr3_nt: TGTGCCAGCAGTTACGGCCCCATGACCACCCAGGAGACCCAGTACTTC
cdr3_aa: CASSYGPMTTQETQYF

clone_size: once
v_call: TRBV7-6
j_call: TRBJ2-3
d_call: NA
cdr3_nt: TGTGCCAGCAGCTTCTCGGGGGGCATCACAGATACGCAGTATTTT
cdr3_aa: CASSFSGGITDTQYF

clone_size: few
v_call: TRBV28
j_call: TRBJ2-1
d_call: TRBD2
cdr3_nt: TGTGCCAGCAGTAGCGGGAGAGTCAAGTTCTTC
cdr3_aa: CASSSGRVKFF

clone_size: NA
v_call: TRBV29-1
j_call: TRBJ1-2
d_call: NA
cdr3_nt: TGCAGCGTTGCGACAGGACTGAACTATGGCTACACCTTC
cdr3_aa: CSVATGLNYGYTF

clone_size: once
v_call: TRBV2
j_call: TRBJ2-5
d_call: NA
cdr3_nt: TGTGCCAGCATTGTACAGGGATTAGGACAAGAGACCCAGTACTTC
cdr3_aa: CASIVQGLGQETQYF